A selection of T cell receptor beta chains follows, all from one sample in a study of blood T cells in healthy people across ages. One entry per CDR3 protein, called by TCRdb with MiXCR from the 5' RACE reads. This sample has some 900,000 distinct CDR3 sequences; about 28% occur once, and the top ten carry roughly 17%. Sample: blood. The receptors were sampled from a woman at least 80 years old in good health. Both conserved end residues are trimmed from each CDR3.

V gene	CDR3 length	J gene	CDR3 protein
TRBV6-5	17	TRBJ1-1	ASSYSFYRDRGRDTEAF
TRBV27	9	TRBJ2-2	ASTNTGELF
TRBV10-2	11	TRBJ1-2	ASSTGSSYGYT
TRBV6-5	12	TRBJ2-3	ASNKGLRTDTQY
TRBV30	11	TRBJ2-2	AWSVLVTGELF
TRBV2	10	TRBJ1-1	ASNIKSGEAF
TRBV24-1	12	TRBJ2-2	ATSRDPNTGELF
TRBV20-1	12	TRBJ1-5	SARDPGSNQSQH
TRBV20-1	7	TRBJ2-7	PTVYEQY
TRBV6-2/TRBV6-3	14	TRBJ1-1	ASSYRTGSMNTEAF
TRBV18	13	TRBJ2-5	ASSHTKLNQETQY
TRBV2	12	TRBJ2-5	ASTSSGQQETQY
TRBV7-2	12	TRBJ1-6	ASSPRVANSPLH
TRBV20-1	14	TRBJ2-4	SARPGTGHGRDIQY
TRBV6-1	9	TRBJ2-7	ASGISYEQY
TRBV18	11	TRBJ2-3	ATRSGSTDTQY
TRBV18	12	TRBJ2-3	ASRLSSSTDTQY
TRBV18	12	TRBJ1-4	ASSPKGGGEKLF
TRBV18	14	TRBJ1-1	ASSWGEGSYGTEAF
TRBV2	13	TRBJ1-1	ASSATRYPNTEAF
TRBV7-2	13	TRBJ2-7	ASSNRGSGSYEQY
TRBV6-2/TRBV6-3	15	TRBJ1-4	ASSPSEFLATNEKLF
TRBV6-2/TRBV6-3	16	TRBJ2-4	ASSYSTFARDRENIQY
TRBV4-2	15	TRBJ2-5	ASSQAGVEGPQETQY
TRBV6-2/TRBV6-3	14	TRBJ1-5	ASSYSVRVGNQPQH
TRBV24-1	13	TRBJ2-7	ATSDPGLGYNEQY
TRBV27	12	TRBJ2-7	ASSRSQGGHEQY
TRBV15	14	TRBJ2-1	ATSREWGPPYNEQF
TRBV7-9	12	TRBJ2-3	ASGPRGATDTQY
TRBV12-3/TRBV12-4	14	TRBJ1-1	ASSIRQLSMNTEAF
TRBV11-2	16	TRBJ2-5	ASSLVGGVLVGVETQY
TRBV5-1	13	TRBJ2-3	ASSLAQSPVDTQY
TRBV7-2	11	TRBJ1-2	ASSLTTGSGYT
TRBV5-1	14	TRBJ2-7	ASSLTPDRVGDEQY
TRBV20-1	15	TRBJ2-3	SARTSGGGIHRDTQY
TRBV12-3/TRBV12-4	12	TRBJ1-2	ASSFSVGGYGYT
TRBV7-2	12	TRBJ1-1	ASSRWGTRTEAF
TRBV4-1	11	TRBJ2-7	ASSPAGGNEQY
TRBV15	13	TRBJ2-1	ATSKDRGSYNEQF
TRBV7-2	11	TRBJ2-1	ASSSLAINEQF
TRBV7-2	11	TRBJ2-7	ASSLADFFEQY
TRBV20-1	12	TRBJ2-5	SASKQEYQETQY
TRBV18	12	TRBJ1-1	ASSPPSVNTEAF
TRBV10-1	13	TRBJ2-5	ASSEATSAQETQY
TRBV28	13	TRBJ2-1	ASSTRRGLKDEQF